One sample yielded the 32 T cell receptor beta chains listed below, sequenced in a study of CD8 T cells in ankylosing spondylitis (dated by TCRdb to about 2017). Receptor amplification or capture employed 5' RACE. Sequenced using an Illumina HiSeq 2500. The public reads were reanalyzed by TCRdb: fastp trimming at Q25, MiXCR alignment, in-frame beta chains only. Entries are consolidated by CDR3 protein sequence, retaining the most common genes and DNA. A total of 340,000 or so distinct CDR3 sequences appear in this sample, roughly 14% of them only once. 0.95% to 1.4% of the sample belongs to the ten largest clones. The sample comprised blood, either unsorted or a sorted T cell fraction (not recorded which). All receptors derive from a male donor with ankylosing spondylitis or in good health (not recorded which).

V is TRBV20-1 and J is TRBJ2-5; 8 positions match TRBD2. CDR3 length: 14 residues. Germline V gene sequence: CDR1 DFQATT, CDR2 SNEGSKA (reference sequence). Trimming cost V 7 bases and J 5 bases; bases outside gene matches: 12. As DNA, the CDR3 is TGCAGTGGGGGAAAGCGGGGGAGAATTGAGACCCAGTACTTC. Encoded protein: CSGGKRGRIETQYF.

This clonotype has a handful of counts. The rearrangement uses TRBV11-2 and TRBJ2-2; 9 bases match TRBD2. V gave up 3 bases and J gave up 5 bases; unmatched junction bases: 4. Per the germline V gene, CDR1 is SGHAT and CDR2 is FQNNGV. The CDR3 is 15 amino acids. The CDR3 here is CASSFSGRETGELFF. In DNA form, the CDR3 reads TGTGCCAGCAGCTTTAGCGGGAGAGAAACCGGGGAGCTGTTTTTT.

Only a few counts were recorded for this clonotype. The rearrangement links TRBV27 to TRBJ2-5; 8 bases are shared with TRBD2. This CDR3 is built from 13 residues. The germline V gene encodes CDR1 MNHEY and CDR2 SMNVEV (reference sequence). Germline trimming cut 9 bases from V and 5 bases from J; bases unmatched to any gene: 8. The CDR3: CASHFSGEETQYF. DNA of the CDR3: TGTGCCAGTCATTTTAGCGGGGAGGAGACCCAGTACTTC.

V is TRBV30 and J is TRBJ2-2; 7 nucleotides line up with TRBD1. CDR1 is GTSNPN and CDR2 is SVGIG in the germline V gene (reference sequence). V lost 1 base, J lost 2 bases, and 4 bases stayed unmatched. The CDR3 is 15 residues long. The CDR3 is CAWSGGGLNTGELFF. The CDR3 region has the DNA TGTGCCTGGAGTGGAGGGGGCCTAAACACCGGGGAGCTGTTTTTT.

V and J are TRBV5-1 and TRBJ1-1; possible D gene TRBD1, 6 bases. V lost 3 bases and J 2 bases, leaving 11 bases between the germline ends. Germline V gives CDR1 SGHRS, CDR2 YFSETQ. CDR3 size: 14 residues. In DNA form, the CDR3 reads TGCGCCAGCAGCTATGGGACACCTAACACTGAAGCTTTCTTT. Its protein is CASSYGTPNTEAFF. Supplemented by reference TRBV5-1 and TRBJ1-1, the full variable domain reads KAGVTQTPRYLIKTRGQQVTLSCSPISGHRSVSWYQQTPGQGLQFLFEYFSETQRNKGNFPGRFSGRQFSNSRSEMNVSTLELGDSALYLCASSYGTPNTEAFFGQGTRLTVV.

This sequence joins TRBV3-1 and TRBJ1-2; tentatively, D is TRBD1 (6 bases). V lost 2 bases, J lost 5 bases, and 12 bases lay in between. The CDR3 totals 14 residues. Germline loops: CDR1 LGHDT, CDR2 YNNKEL (reference sequence). The CDR3, as DNA: TGTGCCAGCAGCCAACTACAGGGCGAATATGGCTACACCTTC. Its protein is CASSQLQGEYGYTF.

The V call is TRBV25-1, the J call TRBJ2-6; no firm D call. Between the trimmed V and J ends, which lost 6 bases and 1 base, there was a span of 10 bases. Germline V lookup: CDR1 MGHDK, CDR2 SYGVNS. The CDR3 extends over 15 amino acids. The CDR3 loop is CASRKESSGANVLTF. The CDR3 region has the DNA TGTGCCAGCAGGAAGGAATCATCTGGGGCCAACGTCCTGACTTTC.

V is TRBV18 and J is TRBJ1-1, with D hard to call. V lost 3 bases and J 8 bases, leaving 13 bases between the germline ends. This CDR3 has 13 residues. Germline V gene sequence: CDR1 KGHSH, CDR2 LQKENI. Here the CDR3 DNA reads TGTGCCAGCTCACCGGTCACCTTTACCGAAGCTTTCTTT. Its protein is CASSPVTFTEAFF.

The chain uses TRBV10-2 and TRBJ2-4, with D uncertain. Germline assignment: CDR1 WSHSY and CDR2 SAAADI. Trimming took 0 bases from V and 9 from J, leaving 6 bases between them. The CDR3 contains 12 residues. The CDR3 DNA sequence: TGCGCCAGCAGTGAGTCGACGGTCATTCAGTACTTC. It yields the protein CASSESTVIQYF.

CDR3 sequence (DNA): TGTGCCAGCAGTAAGCTAGCGTTAGAGCTACGTGAGCAGTTCTTC. Encoded protein: CASSKLALELREQFF. The gene calls are TRBV6-1 and TRBJ2-1; tentatively, D is TRBD2 (6 bases). Germline lookup yields CDR1 MNHNS and CDR2 SASEGT. The CDR3 contains 15 residues. The V gene lost 5 bases and the J gene lost 9 bases, with 20 bases spanning the gap.

This clonotype was seen more than once but under ten times. The chain recombines TRBV29-1 with TRBJ2-1; TRBD2 matches at 10 bases. Looked up from germline, CDR1 is SQVTM and CDR2 is ANQGSEA. This CDR3 contains 14 residues. With V trimmed by 0 bases and J by 6 bases, 2 bases remained unmatched. The CDR3 DNA follows: TGCAGCGTTGAAGAATTAGCGGGGGGCAATGAGCAGTTCTTC. It specifies CSVEELAGGNEQFF.

The CDR3 reads CAIGGQGIISADTQYF. In DNA, the CDR3 is TGTGCCATCGGGGGACAGGGGATAATCTCGGCGGATACGCAGTATTTT. This sequence joins TRBV10-3 and TRBJ2-3, with TRBD1 matching over 10 bases. This CDR3 is 16 amino acids long. V was pared by 8 bases and J by 6 bases, with 14 bases of the junction left unmatched. Germline assignment: CDR1 ENHRY and CDR2 SYGVKD.

The chain couples TRBV3-1 to TRBJ1-2; TRBD1 matches at 8 bases. This CDR3 contains 14 residues. The J segment lost 5 bases and the V segment lost 2 bases, leaving 4 bases of the junction unmatched. The germline gives CDR1 LGHDT, CDR2 YNNKEL (reference sequence). The DNA for the CDR3 is TGTGCCAGCAGCCAAACAGGGGGAGAGTATGGCTACACCTTC. Amino acid sequence: CASSQTGGEYGYTF.

The chain recombines TRBV7-2 with TRBJ2-3; 7 nucleotides match TRBD2. Germline V gene lookup returns CDR1 SGHTA and CDR2 FQGNSA. This CDR3 comprises 16 residues. V lost 0 bases, J lost 0 bases, and 3 bases stayed unmatched. CDR3 loop: CASSLARRGSTDTQYF. The CDR3 bases are TGTGCCAGCAGCTTAGCTCGGCGGGGGAGCACAGATACGCAGTATTTT.

This clonotype was seen a few times. The chain employs TRBV12-3 or TRBV12-4 and TRBJ2-2; possibly TRBD1 or TRBD2 for D (5 bases each). The CDR3 spans 17 residues. The CDR3 DNA is TGTGCGATCACCCCGGGGCCTCCGGCTCCGAACACCGGGGAGCTGTTTTTT. Translating gives CAITPGPPAPNTGELFF.

The chain uses TRBV9 and TRBJ2-3, with TRBD2 matching over 11 bases. Germline assignment: CDR1 SGDLS and CDR2 YYNGEE. V was clipped by 0 bases and J by 3 bases; unmatched bases: 9. This CDR3 has 18 residues. Here the CDR3 reads CASSVEALAGGPTDTQYF. The CDR3, as DNA: TGTGCCAGCAGCGTAGAAGCGCTAGCGGGGGGACCGACAGATACGCAGTATTTT.

This clonotype was seen more than once but under ten times. The chain is built from TRBV5-1 and TRBJ2-2; TRBD1 matches 9 bases. Germline CDR1 and CDR2: SGHRS and YFSETQ. The CDR3 runs 15 residues. V was pared by 4 bases and J by 4 bases, with 5 bases of the junction left unmatched. CDR3 in amino acids: CASSQDRGITGELFF. DNA of the CDR3: TGCGCCAGCAGCCAGGACAGGGGTATCACCGGGGAGCTGTTTTTT.

This clonotype was counted a few times. The chain combines TRBV20-1 with TRBJ1-4, with D possibly being TRBD1 (5 bases). CDR1 and CDR2 from the germline V gene are DFQATT and SNEGSKA (reference sequence). V lost 5 bases and J 10 bases, leaving 14 bases between the germline ends. This CDR3 is built from 12 residues. The CDR3 here is CSAPPGGGKLFF. The CDR3 DNA reads TGCAGTGCTCCGCCTGGGGGGGGAAAACTGTTTTTT.

The chain is built from TRBV13 and TRBJ2-3; TRBD2 matches at 9 bases. V dropped 3 bases and J dropped 0; count of bases not matched to a gene: 4. The CDR3 runs 16 residues. CDR1 and CDR2 from the germline V gene are PRHDT and FYEKMQ (reference sequence). The CDR3 spells CASSLAAGGSTDTQYF. In nucleotides, the CDR3 is TGTGCCAGCAGCTTGGCAGCGGGGGGCAGCACAGATACGCAGTATTTT.

The J gene is TRBJ2-4, the V gene TRBV4-1; 8 nucleotides match TRBD2. The V segment lost 3 bases and the J segment 6 bases; nucleotides outside the gene matches: 4. CDR1 and CDR2 from the germline V gene are MGHRA and YSYEKL. The CDR3 loop spans 14 amino acids. The CDR3 DNA reads TGCGCCAGCAGCCAGGCCGGGACTAGAAACATTCAGTACTTC. This translates into CASSQAGTRNIQYF.

This clonotype was counted only a few times. This chain connects TRBV12-3 or TRBV12-4 to TRBJ2-7; TRBD1 matches 7 bases. The junction had 5 bases not matched to a gene; V was cut back by 5 bases and J by 1 base. This CDR3 comprises 14 residues. The CDR3 protein is CASSRQGKSYEQYF. The CDR3 bases are TGTGCCAGCAGTCGACAGGGCAAATCCTACGAGCAGTACTTC.

This chain links TRBV11-2 with TRBJ1-2, with TRBD1 as a possible D gene (6 bases). The CDR3 has 13 amino acids. Germline loops: CDR1 SGHAT, CDR2 FQNNGV. V was cut by 4 bases and J by 8 bases, with 14 bases left in between. CDR3: CASSSPGGTGYTF. In DNA, the CDR3 is TGTGCCAGCAGCTCCCCGGGGGGCACCGGCTACACCTTC.

The V call is TRBV11-3, the J call TRBJ2-7, with D possibly TRBD2 on 5 matching bases. V was cut by 5 bases and J by 2 bases, with 19 bases left in between. Germline V lookup: CDR1 SGHNT, CDR2 YENEEA. The CDR3 is made up of 16 amino acids. The CDR3 region has the DNA TGTGCCAGCAGCCCTAGCCCCGACATTCTCCCCTACGAGCAGTACTTC. Translated, it gives CASSPSPDILPYEQYF.

This sequence joins TRBV12-3 or TRBV12-4 and TRBJ2-7; 9 nucleotides match TRBD1. The trim removed 3 bases at V and 6 bases at J, leaving 6 bases unmatched. The CDR3 spans 14 residues. The CDR3 sequence: CASSFTGQGAEQYF. The CDR3 coding sequence is TGTGCCAGCAGTTTCACGGGACAGGGAGCCGAGCAGTACTTC.

This chain joins TRBV12-3 or TRBV12-4 and TRBJ2-3; TRBD1 might be the D (6 bases). The CDR3 has 15 residues. The germline V and J ends were trimmed by 5 bases and 0 bases, with 12 bases remaining between them. The CDR3, as DNA: TGTGCCAGCAGTCTCCGACAGGTCAGCACAGATACGCAGTATTTT. Amino acids: CASSLRQVSTDTQYF.

This clonotype was detected many times. The chain joins TRBV29-1 to TRBJ2-3; 7 bases align to TRBD2. Germline loops: CDR1 SQVTM, CDR2 ANQGSEA. Trimming removed 0 bases from V and 5 bases from J; junction bases left unmatched: 8. The CDR3 has 15 residues. This CDR3 is CSVEDYAGVVDTQYF. As DNA, the CDR3 is TGCAGCGTTGAAGATTACGCGGGAGTTGTAGATACGCAGTATTTT.

This clonotype was counted only a few times. Here the CDR3 DNA reads TGTGCCAGCAGTCCAGGGGAATCTGAAGCTTTCTTT. Translating it yields CASSPGESEAFF. This chain uses TRBV12-3 or TRBV12-4 with TRBJ1-1; D might be TRBD1 (6 bases). The CDR3 totals 12 residues. V was pared by 5 bases and J by 6 bases, with 10 bases between.

The chain uses TRBV7-8 and TRBJ1-3, with 8 bases identical to TRBD1. V shed 2 bases, J shed 9 bases, and the junction held 6 bases outside the gene matches. The CDR3 covers 14 residues. Germline V gene sequence: CDR1 SGHVS, CDR2 FQNEAQ. This chain's CDR3 is CASSLSQGAGTIYF. Here the CDR3 DNA reads TGTGCCAGCAGCTTAAGTCAGGGGGCCGGCACCATATATTTT.

This clonotype has ten or more counts. The chain joins TRBV5-1 to TRBJ1-4; TRBD1 might be the D (5 bases). The germline V gene encodes CDR1 SGHRS and CDR2 YFSETQ. Trimming left V 3 bases short and J 7 bases short, with 13 bases between. CDR3 length: 14 amino acids. CDR3 in amino acids: CASSSRGSGEKLFF. CDR3 in DNA: TGCGCCAGCAGCTCTCGGGGCAGCGGTGAAAAACTGTTTTTT.

This clonotype has just one count. V is TRBV10-3 and J is TRBJ2-1; TRBD1 matches at 8 bases. The V gene's germline CDR1 is ENHRY and CDR2 SYGVKD. J gave up 5 bases and V 6 bases, and 6 bases lay outside the gene matches. This CDR3 has 14 residues. The CDR3 reads CAISLTGVDNEQFF. Here the CDR3 DNA reads TGTGCCATCAGCCTGACAGGGGTGGACAATGAGCAGTTCTTC.

J is TRBJ2-2 and V is TRBV24-1; D remains ambiguous. The CDR3 consists of 13 residues. CDR1 is KGHDR, CDR2 SFDVKD, per germline. V was pared by 1 base and J by 7 bases, with 6 bases between. The CDR3, as DNA: TGTGCCACCAGTGATTTTTACGGCGGGGAGCTGTTTTTT. Protein sequence: CATSDFYGGELFF.

This clonotype was counted only a few times. The gene calls are TRBV12-3 or TRBV12-4 and TRBJ1-1; D uncertain. Trimming removed 6 bases at V and 10 bases at J, with 24 bases between. This CDR3 spans 15 amino acids. The DNA of the CDR3 is TGTGCCAGCAGCCCAGACGGGGTATCCCTGAGTGGAGCTTTCTTT. Translation: CASSPDGVSLSGAFF.